The next 7 T cell receptor beta chains were all read from a single sample in a study of T cell clonality in common variable immunodeficiency. Sequencing was performed with immunoSEQ multiplex PCR; in TCRdb, only in-frame clones are kept and a portion is missing. This sample shows approximately 37,000 clones and no singletons; roughly 3.5% rests with the ten largest. The sequenced material came from peripheral blood mononuclear cells. These receptors all come from a person between 18 and 69 years old in good health.

Regarding this clone: The read ends 3 residues before the CDR3 terminus; that terminus is restored from the germline J gene. The V call is TRBV18, the J call TRBJ2-2, with D perhaps matching TRBD1 (6 bases). Germline CDR1 KGHSH, CDR2 LQKENI. Trimming stripped 6 bases from V and 3 bases from J, with 14 bases between. The CDR3 is 15 amino acids. The chain's CDR3 is CASSPHAGDTGELFF. CDR3 bases read: TGTGCCAGCTCCCCCCACGCAGGGGACACCGGGGAG.

This clone was detected ten times or more. The read falls 3 residues short of the CDR3 end, and the missing part is taken from the germline J gene. The identical CDR3 is also encoded by other nucleotide sequences in the sample. The chain joins TRBV20-1 to TRBJ2-3; the match to TRBD1 covers 8 bases. The CDR3 is 17 residues long. Germline V gives CDR1 DFQATT, CDR2 SNEGSKA (reference sequence). The V gene end was trimmed by 6 bases and the J gene end by 1 base; junction bases not matched to a gene: 15. CDR3 sequence: CSAVGTGSSYRTDTQYF. The CDR3 DNA, read in part, is TGCAGTGCCGTCGGGACAGGATCATCTTACCGCACAGATACG.

This clone was observed a few times. The read gets to within 3 residues of the CDR3 end, and the germline J gene fills in the rest. V is TRBV5-4 and J is TRBJ2-1, with 7 positions matching TRBD1. Trimming cost V 3 bases and J 3 bases; bases outside gene matches: 9. The germline V gene encodes CDR1 SGHNT and CDR2 YYREEE (reference sequence). CDR3 length equals 16 residues. CDR3 DNA, as far as it was read: TGTGCCAGCAGCTCCCTCCGGGACAGAATCTACAATGAG. Its translation: CASSSLRDRIYNE. The full CDR3 sequence reads CASSSLRDRIYNEQFF.

This clone was detected ten times or more. The read ends 3 residues before the CDR3 terminus; that terminus is restored from the germline J gene. This sequence joins TRBV28 and TRBJ2-7; no clear D gene. Germline-derived CDR1 and CDR2 are MDHEN and SYDVKM. Trimming took off 7 bases at V and 1 base at J, with 8 bases between the two ends. The CDR3 is made up of 12 amino acids. The CDR3: CASTAESYEQYF. Partial CDR3 DNA: TGTGCCAGCACCGCAGAGTCCTACGAG.

The sample holds many counts of this clone. The CDR3 goes on 3 residues after the read ends, and that part is filled in from the germline J gene. The chain has TRBV19 and TRBJ2-7, with no clear D. In germline, CDR1 is LNHDA, CDR2 SQIVND (reference sequence). The CDR3 length is 15 residues. V dropped 1 base and J dropped 4 bases, with 14 bases sitting between them. Incomplete CDR3 DNA: TGTGCCAGTAGTATAGGAGGAAACATCGGGTACGAG. This translates into CASSIGGNIGYE. In full, the CDR3 reads CASSIGGNIGYEQYF. Full variable domain (remainder filled in from reference TRBV19 and TRBJ2-7): DGGITQSPKYLFRKEGQNVTLSCEQNLNHDAMYWYRQDPGQGLRLIYYSQIVNDFQKGDIAEGYSVSREKKESFPLTVTSAQKNPTAFYLCASSIGGNIGYEQYFGPGTRLTVT.

In this sample, this clone turned up many times. The read stops 3 residues short of the end of the CDR3; the missing end is completed from the germline J gene. This chain uses TRBV5-4 with TRBJ1-1, with a possible D match to TRBD1 (5 bases). CDR1 and CDR2 (germline): SGHNT, YYREEE (reference sequence). Trimming shortened V by 0 bases and J by 0 bases, and 12 bases separated the two germline ends. CDR3 length equals 16 residues. The sequenced part of the CDR3 DNA is TGTGCCAGCAGCTTGGCGTCAGGGAGATTGAACACTGAA. Translation: CASSLASGRLNTE. The whole CDR3 sequence is CASSLASGRLNTEAFF.

Many counts were recorded for this clone. The CDR3 end is not reached by the read, which stops 3 residues before it; the germline J gene fills it in. The chain has TRBV5-6 and TRBJ2-2, with D perhaps TRBD2 (5 bases). The CDR3 runs to 14 residues. The germline V gene encodes CDR1 SGHDT and CDR2 YYEEEE. The CDR3 reads CASSFAGLSGKLFF. The covered CDR3 bases are TGTGCCAGCAGCTTTGCGGGCCTGAGTGGAAAG. Filled out from reference TRBV5-6 and TRBJ2-2, the complete variable domain reads DAGVTQSPTHLIKTRGQQVTLRCSPKSGHDTVSWYQQALGQGPQFIFQYYEEEERQRGNFPDRFSGHQFPNYSSELNVNALLLGDSALYLCASSFAGLSGKLFFGEGSRLTVL.